These 25 T cell receptor beta chains were sequenced from one sample in a study of naive and memory T cell subsets. Both TRBC1 and TRBC2 were covered by a beta constant-region primer of two equimolar oligonucleotides. TCRdb redid the calling of the UMI-ligation and nested PCR reads with MiXCR, one entry per CDR3 protein. The table has around 27,000 distinct CDR3 sequences, around 10% seen once. The sequencing input was effector memory CD4+ T cells from blood. Subset specified: effector memory, CD45RA- CD27-. The receptors come from a human donor in good health.

The CDR3 DNA is TGCAGTGCTAGAGACCTCGGCCAGGCTAACTACGAGCAGTACTTC. This gives the protein CSARDLGQANYEQYF. The chain couples TRBV20-1 to TRBJ2-7; D not resolved. The CDR3 spans 15 residues. V lost 0 bases and J 3 bases, leaving 15 bases between the germline ends. The germline CDR1 and CDR2 sequences are DFQATT and SNEGSKA (reference sequence).

This clonotype was observed a few times. The CDR3 protein is CATSPRQGKGTQYF. The CDR3, as DNA: TGTGCCACCAGCCCCCGACAGGGAAAAGGGACCCAGTACTTC. V is TRBV15 and J is TRBJ2-5; 7 bases match TRBD1. Germline CDR1 LNHNV, CDR2 YYDKDF (reference sequence). The junction had 10 bases not matched to a gene; V was cut back by 5 bases and J by 7 bases. This CDR3 contains 14 residues.

The table lists this clonotype with many counts. V gene TRBV30 combines with J gene TRBJ1-2; no firm D call. V shed 0 bases and J shed 6 bases, with 8 bases lying between them. Germline CDR1 is GTSNPN and CDR2 is SVGIG (reference sequence). This CDR3 is built from 12 residues. In DNA, the CDR3 is TGTGCCTGGAGTGTACGTGGGGATGGCTACACCTTC. Protein: CAWSVRGDGYTF.

This chain joins TRBV11-1 and TRBJ2-7; TRBD2 matches at 11 bases. The CDR3 sequence is 16 residues long. CDR1 and CDR2 from the germline V gene are SGHAT and FQDESV (reference sequence). The V gene end was trimmed by 0 bases and the J gene end by 6 bases; junction bases not matched to a gene: 7. CDR3 sequence: CASSLAPTSGILEQYF. In nucleotides, the CDR3 is TGTGCCAGCAGCTTAGCACCGACTAGCGGGATTCTCGAGCAGTACTTC.

The chain couples TRBV6-1 to TRBJ2-1; 9 bases map to TRBD1. The germline CDR1 and CDR2 sequences are MNHNS and SASEGT. This CDR3 has 17 residues. The ends lost 4 bases at V and 4 bases at J; junction bases unmatched: 11. CDR3 sequence reads: CASSAVPGTGIYNEQFF. CDR3 in DNA: TGTGCCAGCAGTGCCGTCCCCGGGACAGGGATATACAATGAGCAGTTCTTC.

This clonotype has a count of ten or more. The DNA for the CDR3 is TGTGCCAGCCAGGACAACCTCTACGAGCAGTACTTC. Translating it yields CASQDNLYEQYF. The V gene is TRBV28, the J gene TRBJ2-7, with D maybe TRBD1 (5 bases). The CDR3 loop spans 12 amino acids. The V and J ends lost 8 bases and 3 bases respectively, with 11 bases between them. CDR1 and CDR2 from the germline V gene are MDHEN and SYDVKM.

This clonotype was counted between two and nine times. The chain links TRBV12-3 or TRBV12-4 to TRBJ2-3; D perhaps matches TRBD2 (5 bases). Trimming cost V 3 bases and J 3 bases, with 10 bases left between them. There are 14 residues in the CDR3. CDR3 sequence (DNA): TGTGCCAGCAGTTTTATGACGGGGACAGATACGCAGTATTTT. This sequence encodes CASSFMTGTDTQYF.

By share, this clonotype counts as medium-sized. The rearrangement joins TRBV5-6 to TRBJ2-7; a possible D gene is TRBD2 (5 bases). Germline V gene data show CDR1 as SGHDT and CDR2 as YYEEEE. This CDR3 comprises 12 residues. Trimming took 1 base from V and 5 from J, leaving 7 bases between them. CDR3: CASSLIGDEQYF. The CDR3 region has the DNA TGTGCCAGCAGCTTGATCGGGGACGAGCAGTACTTC.

The gene calls are TRBV7-9 and TRBJ2-5, with 14 bases matching TRBD2. The CDR3 is made up of 15 amino acids. Germline trimming cut 4 bases from V and 5 bases from J; bases unmatched to any gene: 3. Germline assignment: CDR1 SEHNR and CDR2 FQNEAQ (reference sequence). CDR3 amino acids: CASSWTSGGLETQYF. The CDR3 DNA reads as TGTGCCAGCAGCTGGACTAGCGGGGGGTTGGAGACCCAGTACTTC.

This clonotype is a singleton in its sample. V usage is TRBV20-1 and J usage is TRBJ1-6; TRBD1 is a possible D gene (5 bases). The CDR3 loop spans 14 amino acids. Germline-derived CDR1 and CDR2 are DFQATT and SNEGSKA (reference sequence). The germline V and J ends were trimmed by 7 bases and 10 bases, with 20 bases remaining between them. The CDR3 DNA sequence: TGCAGTGTCCCGAACCCGGGCAGGGAATCACCCCTCCACTTT. Encoded protein: CSVPNPGRESPLHF.

The sample holds many counts of this clonotype. This chain's CDR3 is CASSGGNSGANVLTF. The CDR3 DNA sequence: TGTGCCAGCAGTGGCGGGAACTCTGGGGCCAACGTCCTGACTTTC. The V gene is TRBV6-2 or TRBV6-3, the J gene TRBJ2-6; D possibly corresponds to TRBD2 (6 bases). The CDR3 contains 15 residues. Germline V lookup: CDR1 MNHEY, CDR2 SVGEGT. Trimming cost V 5 bases and J 0 bases, with 8 bases left between them.

This clonotype appeared many times. The chain carries TRBV6-2 or TRBV6-3 and TRBJ2-2; 11 nucleotides line up with TRBD2. The CDR3 loop spans 16 amino acids. Germline V gives CDR1 MNHEY, CDR2 SVGEGT. V lost 2 bases and J lost 4; bases outside the gene matches: 3. Here the CDR3 reads CASSYRLAGGTGELFF. CDR3 sequence (DNA): TGTGCCAGCAGTTACCGCCTAGCGGGAGGCACCGGGGAGCTGTTTTTT.

The sample holds a few counts of this clonotype. The chain has TRBV4-2 and TRBJ1-3; no clear D gene. Trimming pared 0 bases from V and 5 bases from J, leaving 14 bases between. The CDR3 spans 16 residues. Germline-derived CDR1 and CDR2 are LGHNA and YNFKEQ. In DNA, the CDR3 is TGTGCCAGCAGCCAAGATTACGTGGCAATTAGAAACACCATATATTTT. It codes for CASSQDYVAIRNTIYF.

V usage is TRBV7-8 and J usage is TRBJ2-7, with 7 nucleotides matching TRBD2. Trimming at V came to 6 bases and at J to 3 bases, leaving 14 bases not matched to a gene. The CDR3 consists of 16 residues. CDR1 is SGHVS and CDR2 is FQNEAQ in the germline V gene. CDR3 loop: CASRNSRSSGIYEQYF. CDR3 sequence (DNA): TGTGCCAGCAGGAATTCCAGGTCCAGCGGGATCTACGAGCAGTACTTC.

In its sample, this clonotype was seen many times. The chain recombines TRBV5-5 with TRBJ2-2; D remains ambiguous. The CDR3 extends over 11 amino acids. V was trimmed by 0 bases and J by 6 bases, leaving 0 bases between them. CDR1 is SGHKS, CDR2 YYEKEE, per germline (reference sequence). CDR3 bases: TGTGCCAGCAGCTTGGCCGGGGAGCTGTTTTTT. Translating gives CASSLAGELFF.

The chain recombines TRBV30 with TRBJ2-5; TRBD1 might be the D (5 bases). Looked up from germline, CDR1 is GTSNPN and CDR2 is SVGIG (reference sequence). The length of the CDR3 is 12 residues. V was shortened by 3 bases and J by 6 bases, with 11 bases between the two germline ends. CDR3 DNA: TGTGCCTGGAGAATGTGGGGCCAGACCCAGTACTTC. This gives the protein CAWRMWGQTQYF. The whole variable domain, filled in from reference TRBV30 and TRBJ2-5, reads SQTIHQWPATLVQPVGSPLSLECTVEGTSNPNLYWYRQAAGRGLQLLFYSVGIGQISSEVPQNLSASRPQDRQFILSSKKLLLSDSGFYLCAWRMWGQTQYFGPGTRLLVL.

With regard to this clonotype: A read error may be the cause here, since a much bigger clone is one base away. The chain combines TRBV20-1 with TRBJ2-1; D is perhaps TRBD1 or TRBD2 (5 bases each). V lost 2 bases to trimming and J lost 7 bases, with 15 bases between them. The CDR3 is made up of 14 amino acids. The V gene's germline CDR1 is DFQATT and CDR2 SNEGSKA (reference sequence). For the CDR3, the DNA is TGCAGTGCTAGATGGGGGTCGAAGTGGAATGAGCAGTTCTTC. Its translation: CSARWGSKWNEQFF.

J is TRBJ2-7 and V is TRBV7-2; no clear D. The CDR3 is 15 residues long. V lost 1 base and J 4 bases, leaving 14 bases between the germline ends. Germline CDR1 and CDR2: SGHTA and FQGNSA. The CDR3 region has the DNA TGTGCCAGCAGCTTAGGGCCCAACCCAGTTTACGAGCAGTACTTC. Amino acids: CASSLGPNPVYEQYF.

This clonotype was found many times. The chain has TRBV4-3 and TRBJ2-3; 8 bases match TRBD2. J was trimmed by 1 base and V by 0 bases; bases with no gene match: 6. Germline V gene data show CDR1 as LGHNA and CDR2 as YSLEER. This CDR3 has 17 residues. CDR3 residues: CASSQDLTTSGTDTQYF. CDR3 nucleotide sequence: TGCGCCAGCAGCCAAGATCTAACGACTAGCGGCACAGATACGCAGTATTTT.

This chain connects TRBV14 to TRBJ1-2; TRBD1 is a possible D gene (5 bases). Per the germline V gene, CDR1 is SGHDN and CDR2 is FVKESK. Trimming removed 1 base at V and 8 bases at J, with 8 bases between. The CDR3 sequence is 12 residues long. The CDR3 DNA sequence: TGTGCCAGCAGCCAAGCCAGGGCCGGCTACACCTTC. Translated: CASSQARAGYTF.

On this clonotype itself: A read error may account for a junction end that differs from germline. The gene calls are TRBV7-9 and TRBJ2-7, with a weak D call TRBD2 (6 bases). Germline V CDR1 and CDR2: SEHNR, FQNEAQ (reference sequence). The CDR3 extends over 14 amino acids. CDR3 sequence (DNA): TGTACCAGCAGTCCCGGGACTCCCCCCTACGAGCAGTACTTC. It specifies CTSSPGTPPYEQYF.

The chain links TRBV28 to TRBJ2-3; TRBD2 matches at 8 bases. Germline V gives CDR1 MDHEN, CDR2 SYDVKM. V lost 9 bases, J lost 3 bases, and 8 bases stayed unmatched. This CDR3 contains 14 residues. CDR3 sequence: CASKLGGGTDTQYF. CDR3 in DNA: TGTGCCAGTAAGCTTGGCGGGGGGACAGATACGCAGTATTTT.

In its sample, this clonotype was seen many times. The chain recombines TRBV29-1 with TRBJ2-1; 7 bases line up with TRBD2. The CDR3 sequence is 13 residues long. Germline V lookup: CDR1 SQVTM, CDR2 ANQGSEA. V lost 4 bases and J lost 3; bases outside the gene matches: 3. The CDR3 sequence is CSVGGGGYNEQFF. The CDR3 nucleotides are TGCAGCGTTGGGGGGGGGGGCTACAATGAGCAGTTCTTC.

This clonotype was observed many times. V and J are TRBV9 and TRBJ1-4, with 9 bases matching TRBD1. CDR1 SGDLS and CDR2 YYNGEE come from the germline V gene. The J segment lost 2 bases and the V segment lost 3 bases, leaving 8 bases of the junction unmatched. The CDR3 sequence is 17 residues long. CDR3 protein: CASSERDRVMTNEKLFF. As DNA, the CDR3 is TGTGCCAGCAGCGAGAGGGACAGGGTCATGACTAATGAAAAACTGTTTTTT.

Concerning this clonotype itself: The junction shows a germline mismatch at one end, possibly a read error. The J gene is TRBJ2-2, the V gene TRBV19, with D perhaps TRBD1 (6 bases). From germline, CDR1 is LNHDA and CDR2 SQIVND (reference sequence). This CDR3 has 14 residues. CDR3 sequence reads: CASSPQGSFGELSF. In DNA, the CDR3 is TGTGCCAGTAGTCCCCAGGGGAGTTTCGGGGAGCTGTCTTTT.